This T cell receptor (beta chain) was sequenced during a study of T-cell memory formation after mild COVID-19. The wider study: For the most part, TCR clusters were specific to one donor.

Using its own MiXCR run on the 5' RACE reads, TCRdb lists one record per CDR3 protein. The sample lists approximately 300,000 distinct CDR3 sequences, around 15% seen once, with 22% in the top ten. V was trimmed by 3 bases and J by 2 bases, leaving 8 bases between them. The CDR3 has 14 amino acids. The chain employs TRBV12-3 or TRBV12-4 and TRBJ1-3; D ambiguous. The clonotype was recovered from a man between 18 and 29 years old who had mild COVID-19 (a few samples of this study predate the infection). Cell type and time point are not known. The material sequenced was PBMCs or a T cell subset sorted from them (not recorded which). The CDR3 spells CASSFRVPGNTIYF. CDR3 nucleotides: TGTGCCAGCAGTTTCCGGGTTCCTGGAAACACCATATATTTT.